This passage covers 30 T cell receptor beta chains from one sample sequenced in a study of OX40 agonist ivuxolimab in advanced cancers. Method: immunoSEQ multiplex PCR; TCRdb's copy keeps in-frame clones and lacks some. The table shows some 60,000 clones, with about 80% occurring only once. The sequenced sample was CD4+ or CD8+ T cells sorted from blood, obtained in a trial of the OX40 agonist ivuxolimab. These receptor sequences come from an adult with an advanced solid tumor such as melanoma, head and neck, liver or kidney cancer.

This chain connects TRBV11-2 to TRBJ2-7, with 8 bases matching TRBD1. CDR3 length: 14 residues. CDR1 and CDR2 from the germline V gene are SGHAT and FQNNGV. Trimming took 3 bases from V and 2 from J; bases not matched to a gene: 3. CDR3 loop: CASSFDRGTYEQYF. CDR3 DNA sequence: TGTGCCAGCAGCTTTGACAGGGGCACCTACGAGCAGTACTTC.

The chain joins TRBV10-3 to TRBJ2-7; no clear D gene. The CDR3 is 11 residues long. Germline V CDR1 and CDR2: ENHRY, SYGVKD. Between the trimmed V and J ends, which lost 4 bases and 3 bases, there was a span of 4 bases. CDR3 sequence (DNA): TGTGCCATCAGTGGGTACTACGAGCAGTACTTC. It is translated as CAISGYYEQYF.

The rearrangement joins TRBV29-1 to TRBJ2-3; no clear D. The germline V gene encodes CDR1 SQVTM and CDR2 ANQGSEA. This CDR3 region has 13 residues. Trimming stripped 2 bases from V and 4 bases from J, with 10 bases between. The DNA for the CDR3 is TGCAGCGTTGAAACGAATGGCGCAGATACGCAGTATTTT. Protein: CSVETNGADTQYF.

The V gene is TRBV5-6, the J gene TRBJ2-7; D tentatively fits TRBD1 or TRBD2 (6 bases each). V lost 4 bases, J lost 4 bases, and 12 bases lay in between. Germline V lookup: CDR1 SGHDT, CDR2 YYEEEE. CDR3 length: 13 amino acids. The CDR3 sequence: CASSPGAGYEQYF. The CDR3 coding sequence is TGTGCCAGCAGCCCGGGGGCAGGGTACGAGCAGTACTTC. The full variable domain, its missing parts supplied by reference TRBV5-6 and TRBJ2-7, is DAGVTQSPTHLIKTRGQQVTLRCSPKSGHDTVSWYQQALGQGPQFIFQYYEEEERQRGNFPDRFSGHQFPNYSSELNVNALLLGDSALYLCASSPGAGYEQYFGPGTRLTVT.

This sequence joins TRBV28 and TRBJ1-5, with 7 bases identical to TRBD1. With 5 bases clipped from V and 4 bases from J, the junction kept 11 bases outside the gene matches. CDR3 length: 16 amino acids. Looked up from germline, CDR1 is MDHEN and CDR2 is SYDVKM. CDR3 nucleotide sequence: TGTGCCAGCAGTACAACCACAGGGGCGGGTAATCAGCCCCAGCATTTT. Residues: CASSTTTGAGNQPQHF.

The chain links TRBV30 to TRBJ1-4, with D possibly being TRBD1 (6 bases). CDR3 length equals 14 residues. V gave up 1 base and J gave up 2 bases, with 8 bases separating them. Germline V CDR1 and CDR2: GTSNPN, SVGIG (reference sequence). The chain's CDR3 is CAWSAGATNEKLFF. The CDR3 bases are TGTGCCTGGAGTGCGGGGGCGACTAATGAAAAACTGTTTTTT. Full variable domain (remainder filled in from reference TRBV30 and TRBJ1-4): SQTIHQWPATLVQPVGSPLSLECTVEGTSNPNLYWYRQAAGRGLQLLFYSVGIGQISSEVPQNLSASRPQDRQFILSSKKLLLSDSGFYLCAWSAGATNEKLFFGSGTQLSVL.

The V and J genes are TRBV28 and TRBJ1-4; D unclear. Trimming took 5 bases from V and 3 from J, leaving 10 bases between them. CDR1 is MDHEN, CDR2 SYDVKM, per germline. The CDR3 runs 14 residues. The CDR3 DNA is TGTGCCAGCAGTATCTCCTGGGCTAATGAAAAACTGTTTTTT. It yields the protein CASSISWANEKLFF.

The chain is built from TRBV27 and TRBJ2-7, with D perhaps TRBD1 (6 bases). The CDR3 loop spans 13 amino acids. The germline V and J ends were trimmed by 5 bases and 0 bases, with 8 bases remaining between them. Germline V gives CDR1 MNHEY, CDR2 SMNVEV (reference sequence). The CDR3 region has the DNA TGTGCCAGCAGTGGGGGCCCCTCCTACGAGCAGTACTTC. It codes for CASSGGPSYEQYF.

This chain's CDR3 is CASRAHFGTGAYEQYF. CDR3 sequence (DNA): TGTGCCAGCAGGGCTCACTTCGGGACAGGAGCCTACGAGCAGTACTTC. The chain has TRBV2 and TRBJ2-7; the match to TRBD1 covers 8 bases. With 6 bases clipped from V and 2 bases from J, the junction kept 12 bases outside the gene matches. Germline-derived CDR1 and CDR2 are SNHLY and FYNNEI. The CDR3 has 16 residues.

The chain joins TRBV7-2 to TRBJ2-1, with 13 positions matching TRBD2. The length of the CDR3 is 15 residues. The germline CDR1 and CDR2 sequences are SGHTA and FQGNSA. The trim removed 8 bases at V and 10 bases at J, leaving 11 bases unmatched. The CDR3 DNA reads TGTGCCAGCGCCCTGCAGGGACTAGCGGGAAGCGAGCAGTTCTTC. It encodes CASALQGLAGSEQFF.

The CDR3 loop reads CASRVTSGRLGEQFF. In nucleotides, the CDR3 is TGTGCCAGCAGAGTCACTAGCGGGAGACTTGGTGAGCAGTTCTTC. This rearrangement joins TRBV28 to TRBJ2-1, with TRBD2 matching over 11 bases. This CDR3 spans 15 amino acids. Trimming removed 6 bases from V and 9 bases from J; junction bases left unmatched: 10. CDR1 and CDR2 (germline): MDHEN, SYDVKM.

This chain joins TRBV2 and TRBJ1-2; 7 bases match TRBD1. This CDR3 has 14 amino acids. J gave up 0 bases and V 6 bases, and 4 bases lay outside the gene matches. Germline assignment: CDR1 SNHLY and CDR2 FYNNEI. DNA of the CDR3: TGTGCCAGCAGACGAGGACAGGCTAACTATGGCTACACCTTC. Encoded protein: CASRRGQANYGYTF.

This chain connects TRBV21-1 to TRBJ2-3. TRBV21-1 is deemed a pseudogene. The CDR3 spans 15 residues. The CDR3 loop reads CASSLGGTSTDTQYF. CDR3 DNA: TGTGCCAGCAGCCTGGGGGGCACTAGCACAGATACGCAGTATTTT.

This chain joins TRBV5-6 and TRBJ2-3; D call uncertain. The CDR3 sequence is 15 residues long. Germline loops: CDR1 SGHDT, CDR2 YYEEEE. Trimming cost V 3 bases and J 2 bases, with 13 bases left between them. CDR3 DNA: TGTGCCAGCAGCTGGCAAGACCTAACCACAGATACGCAGTATTTT. Protein product: CASSWQDLTTDTQYF.

This chain uses TRBV6-6 with TRBJ2-7, with 7 bases fitting TRBD1. V was clipped by 7 bases and J by 0 bases; unmatched bases: 3. Germline-derived CDR1 and CDR2 are MNHNY and SVGAGI (reference sequence). CDR3 length equals 13 residues. The CDR3 DNA is TGTGCCAGCAAAAGGGGGCCCTCCTACGAGCAGTACTTC. This encodes CASKRGPSYEQYF.

The chain is built from TRBV15 and TRBJ2-1; D uncertain. Trimming cost V 6 bases and J 0 bases, with 12 bases left between them. Germline-derived CDR1 and CDR2 are LNHNV and YYDKDF (reference sequence). The CDR3 runs 15 residues. The CDR3 coding sequence is TGTGCCACCAGGGGTGGACCCAGCTCCTACAATGAGCAGTTCTTC. Translated, it gives CATRGGPSSYNEQFF.

This sequence joins TRBV28 and TRBJ1-1; 9 bases match TRBD1. Trimming removed 10 bases from V and 3 bases from J; junction bases left unmatched: 6. Germline CDR1 is MDHEN and CDR2 is SYDVKM. This CDR3 comprises 13 residues. CDR3 loop: CATRGQGDTEAFF. The CDR3, as DNA: TGTGCCACCAGGGGACAGGGCGACACTGAAGCTTTCTTT. The complete variable domain, with remaining parts taken from reference TRBV28 and TRBJ1-1, reads DVKVTQSSRYLVKRTGEKVFLECVQDMDHENMFWYRQDPGLGLRLIYFSYDVKMKEKGDIPEGYSVSREKKERFSLILESASTNQTSMYLCATRGQGDTEAFFGQGTRLTVV.

The chain employs TRBV9 and TRBJ2-2; D might be TRBD2 (5 bases). The CDR3 sequence is 15 residues long. Trimming cost V 2 bases and J 2 bases, with 10 bases left between them. The germline V gene has CDR1 SGDLS and CDR2 YYNGEE. CDR3 residues: CASSVGGQNTGELFF. As DNA, the CDR3 is TGTGCCAGCAGCGTCGGAGGTCAAAACACCGGGGAGCTGTTTTTT.

This clone was seen only a few times. The CDR3 bases are TGTGCCAGCCGATCTAGCGGCTCCTACGAGCAGTACTTC. The encoded protein is CASRSSGSYEQYF. The chain joins TRBV6-1 to TRBJ2-7, with 7 positions matching TRBD2. J was trimmed by 0 bases and V by 8 bases; bases with no gene match: 4. Germline V gives CDR1 MNHNS, CDR2 SASEGT. The CDR3 is made up of 13 amino acids.

The CDR3 coding sequence is TGTGCCAGCAGTTTATGGCATGGAGAGGCTGGAAACACCATATATTTT. It encodes CASSLWHGEAGNTIYF. The rearrangement uses TRBV28 and TRBJ1-3; no reliable D call. V was cut by 0 bases and J by 2 bases, with 11 bases left in between. Germline CDR1 MDHEN, CDR2 SYDVKM. This CDR3 contains 16 residues.

The chain recombines TRBV9 with TRBJ2-3; no clear D. This CDR3 is 14 amino acids long. Looked up from germline, CDR1 is SGDLS and CDR2 is YYNGEE. Trimming left V 4 bases short and J 2 bases short, with 11 bases between. CDR3 in amino acids: CASSFGPNTDTQYF. Written as DNA, the CDR3 is TGTGCCAGCAGCTTTGGACCAAACACAGATACGCAGTATTTT.

The V gene is TRBV27, the J gene TRBJ2-2, with 14 bases lining up with TRBD2. CDR3 length: 18 residues. Germline lookup yields CDR1 MNHEY and CDR2 SMNVEV (reference sequence). V shed 6 bases, J shed 0 bases, and the junction held 6 bases outside the gene matches. Here the CDR3 DNA reads TGTGCCAGCAGGGGACTAGCGGGAGAGAAGCCGAACACCGGGGAGCTGTTTTTT. Translating it yields CASRGLAGEKPNTGELFF.

CDR3 sequence (DNA): TGTGCCAGCAGCCGGGGGGCCGGGGAGACCCAGTACTTC. Translating gives CASSRGAGETQYF. V and J are TRBV7-6 and TRBJ2-5, with a possible D match to TRBD2 (7 bases). V lost 5 bases and J lost 5, with 12 bases in between. The CDR3 sequence is 13 residues long. Germline CDR1 reads SGHVS; CDR2 reads FNYEAQ. Supplemented by reference TRBV7-6 and TRBJ2-5, the full variable domain reads GAGVSQSPRYKVTKRGQDVALRCDPISGHVSLYWYRQALGQGPEFLTYFNYEAQQDKSGLPNDRFSAERPEGSISTLTIQRTEQRDSAMYRCASSRGAGETQYFGPGTRLLVL.

The rearrangement uses TRBV5-5 and TRBJ2-3; 8 nucleotides agree with TRBD2. J gave up 8 bases and V 4 bases, and 9 bases lay outside the gene matches. The CDR3 sequence is 14 residues long. The germline CDR1 and CDR2 sequences are SGHKS and YYEKEE (reference sequence). For the CDR3, the DNA is TGTGCCAGCAGCCCCGGACTAGCCGGAGTTACGCAGTATTTT. Residues: CASSPGLAGVTQYF.

The chain couples TRBV4-1 to TRBJ2-1, with D possibly TRBD2 on 5 matching bases. The V end was cut by 4 bases, the J end by 7 bases, with 17 bases between. The length of the CDR3 is 15 residues. Germline V gives CDR1 MGHRA, CDR2 YSYEKL. CDR3 nucleotide sequence: TGCGCCAGCAGCCTCATGCGGGTAGCAAGGAATGAGCAGTTCTTC. It encodes CASSLMRVARNEQFF.

The V call is TRBV14, the J call TRBJ2-1; TRBD2 matches at 12 bases. Trimming at V came to 2 bases and at J to 4 bases, leaving 6 bases not matched to a gene. Per the germline V gene, CDR1 is SGHDN and CDR2 is FVKESK. CDR3 length: 17 amino acids. The CDR3 coding sequence is TGTGCCAGCAGCCAAAGACCGGGACTAGCGGGTTACAATGAGCAGTTCTTC. Residues: CASSQRPGLAGYNEQFF.

V is TRBV5-6 and J is TRBJ1-2; 7 positions match TRBD1. Germline V lookup: CDR1 SGHDT, CDR2 YYEEEE. J was trimmed by 6 bases and V by 1 base; bases with no gene match: 9. The CDR3 runs 15 residues. For the CDR3, the DNA is TGTGCCAGCAGCTTGAAGGGCGACAGGGTGCATGGCTACACCTTC. Translation: CASSLKGDRVHGYTF.

The chain has TRBV7-6 and TRBJ2-5; D call uncertain. The CDR3 totals 11 residues. The V and J ends lost 3 bases and 4 bases respectively, with 3 bases between them. Germline CDR1 reads SGHVS; CDR2 reads FNYEAQ. The CDR3 sequence: CASSFGETQYF. The DNA for the CDR3 is TGTGCCAGCAGCTTCGGAGAGACCCAGTACTTC. The full variable domain, with the rest looked up from reference TRBV7-6 and TRBJ2-5, is GAGVSQSPRYKVTKRGQDVALRCDPISGHVSLYWYRQALGQGPEFLTYFNYEAQQDKSGLPNDRFSAERPEGSISTLTIQRTEQRDSAMYRCASSFGETQYFGPGTRLLVL.

The gene calls are TRBV19 and TRBJ2-1; D gene unclear. CDR3 length equals 15 residues. V was shortened by 6 bases and J by 0 bases, with 12 bases between the two germline ends. Germline loops: CDR1 LNHDA, CDR2 SQIVND (reference sequence). The CDR3 reads CASSTDFSSYNEQFF. Here the CDR3 DNA reads TGTGCCAGTAGCACCGACTTCAGCTCCTACAATGAGCAGTTCTTC. Based on the CDR3 plus reference TRBV19 and TRBJ2-1, the full variable domain is DGGITQSPKYLFRKEGQNVTLSCEQNLNHDAMYWYRQDPGQGLRLIYYSQIVNDFQKGDIAEGYSVSREKKESFPLTVTSAQKNPTAFYLCASSTDFSSYNEQFFGPGTRLTVL.

The J gene is TRBJ2-1, the V gene TRBV18; the match to TRBD1 covers 8 bases. The CDR3 spans 18 residues. From germline, CDR1 is KGHSH and CDR2 LQKENI. Germline trimming cut 6 bases from V and 4 bases from J; bases unmatched to any gene: 17. CDR3 loop: CASSPKGPGTGTYNEQFF. The CDR3 bases are TGTGCCAGCTCCCCCAAAGGGCCCGGGACAGGAACTTACAATGAGCAGTTCTTC. Full variable domain (missing parts from reference TRBV18 and TRBJ2-1): NAGVMQNPRHLVRRRGQEARLRCSPMKGHSHVYWYRQLPEEGLKFMVYLQKENIIDESGMPKERFSAEFPKEGPSILRIQQVVRGDSAAYFCASSPKGPGTGTYNEQFFGPGTRLTVL.